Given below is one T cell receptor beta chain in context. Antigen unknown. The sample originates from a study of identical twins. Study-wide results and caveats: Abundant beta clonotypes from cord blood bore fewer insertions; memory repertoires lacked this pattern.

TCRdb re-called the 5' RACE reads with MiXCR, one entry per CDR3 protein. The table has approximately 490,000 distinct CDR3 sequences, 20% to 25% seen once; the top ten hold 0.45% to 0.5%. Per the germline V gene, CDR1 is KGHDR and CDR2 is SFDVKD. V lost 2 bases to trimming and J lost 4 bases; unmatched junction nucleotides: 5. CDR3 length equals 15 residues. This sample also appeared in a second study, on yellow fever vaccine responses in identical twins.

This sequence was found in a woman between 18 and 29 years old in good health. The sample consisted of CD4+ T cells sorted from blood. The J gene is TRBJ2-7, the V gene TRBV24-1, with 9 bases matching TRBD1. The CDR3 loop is CATSDSGGQGYEQYF. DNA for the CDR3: TGTGCCACCAGTGATTCTGGGGGACAGGGATACGAGCAGTACTTC.